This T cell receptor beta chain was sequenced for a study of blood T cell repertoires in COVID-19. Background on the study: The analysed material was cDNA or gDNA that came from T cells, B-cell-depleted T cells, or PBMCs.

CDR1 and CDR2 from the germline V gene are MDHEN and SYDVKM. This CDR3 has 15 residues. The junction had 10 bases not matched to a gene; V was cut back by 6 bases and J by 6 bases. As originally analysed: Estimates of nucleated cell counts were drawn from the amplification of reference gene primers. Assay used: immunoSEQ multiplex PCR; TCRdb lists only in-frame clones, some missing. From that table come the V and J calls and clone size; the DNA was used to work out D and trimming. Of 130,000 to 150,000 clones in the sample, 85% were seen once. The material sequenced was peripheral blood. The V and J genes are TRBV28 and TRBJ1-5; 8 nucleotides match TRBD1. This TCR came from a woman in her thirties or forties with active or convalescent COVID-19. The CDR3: CASSPGQGTGQPQHF. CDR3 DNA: TGTGCCAGCAGCCCCGGACAGGGTACAGGTCAGCCCCAGCATTTT.